The entry below describes one T cell receptor (beta chain). What it recognizes is unknown. Germline CDR1 and CDR2: MNHNS and SASEGT. This CDR3 region has 13 residues. This sample was taken from a study of cytomegalovirus exposure and HLA in healthy donors. About the study: Of all 400 or so donors who were genotyped, roughly 81% belonged to the Caucasian-associated ancestry cluster. Study-level findings and limits: The productive fraction for most TCR beta V segments was about 87% or about 30% in an earlier analysis. Later analysis showed most CMV-associated TCR beta chains appearing HLA-restricted.

13 Jbeta primers and 60 Vbeta primers were used for the PCR. Profiling relied on immunoSEQ multiplex PCR, and the TCRdb table lists in-frame clones only, not all of them. The specimen's table records about 140,000 clones. This chain uses TRBV6-1 with TRBJ1-3; D not resolved. The sample consisted of PBMCs. This TCR was sampled from a male donor in good health and CMV-seronegative. CDR3 DNA: TGTGCTATCTTGGAGGACGTCCGAAACACCATATATTTT. The encoded protein is CAILEDVRNTIYF.